The clone carrying this T cell receptor (beta chain) was counted between two and nine times. The source of the sample is a study of blood T cell repertoires in COVID-19. Trimming shortened V by 3 bases and J by 16 bases, and 16 bases separated the two germline ends. From germline, CDR1 is LGHNA and CDR2 YNFKEQ. The CDR3 length is 12 residues. Data came from immunoSEQ multiplex PCR; TCRdb stores just in-frame clones and leaves some out. The sample holds about 270,000 clones, around 93% seen once. The sequencing sample was made of PBMCs or T cells enriched from blood (not recorded which). The gene calls are TRBV4-2 and TRBJ2-1; maybe TRBD2 (7 bases). This TCR derives from a man in his forties who had been exposed to COVID-19. The CDR3 protein is CASSHPGGARFF. CDR3 coding DNA: TGTGCCAGCAGCCATCCTGGGGGGGCGAGATTCTTC.